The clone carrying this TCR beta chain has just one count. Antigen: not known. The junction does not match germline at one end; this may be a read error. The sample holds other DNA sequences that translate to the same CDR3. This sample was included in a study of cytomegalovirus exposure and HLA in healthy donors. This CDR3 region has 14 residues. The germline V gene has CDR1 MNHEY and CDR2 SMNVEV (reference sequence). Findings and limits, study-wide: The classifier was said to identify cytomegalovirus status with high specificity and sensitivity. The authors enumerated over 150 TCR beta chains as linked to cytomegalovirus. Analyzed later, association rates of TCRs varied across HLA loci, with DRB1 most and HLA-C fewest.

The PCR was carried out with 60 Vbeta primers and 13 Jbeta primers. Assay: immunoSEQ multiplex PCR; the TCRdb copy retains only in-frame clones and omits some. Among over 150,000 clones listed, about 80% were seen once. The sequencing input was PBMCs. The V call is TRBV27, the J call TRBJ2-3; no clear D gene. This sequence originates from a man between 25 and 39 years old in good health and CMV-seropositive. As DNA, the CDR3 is TGCGCCAGCAGCCGCTTGAGCGGCACAGATACGCAGTATTTT. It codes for CASSRLSGTDTQYF.